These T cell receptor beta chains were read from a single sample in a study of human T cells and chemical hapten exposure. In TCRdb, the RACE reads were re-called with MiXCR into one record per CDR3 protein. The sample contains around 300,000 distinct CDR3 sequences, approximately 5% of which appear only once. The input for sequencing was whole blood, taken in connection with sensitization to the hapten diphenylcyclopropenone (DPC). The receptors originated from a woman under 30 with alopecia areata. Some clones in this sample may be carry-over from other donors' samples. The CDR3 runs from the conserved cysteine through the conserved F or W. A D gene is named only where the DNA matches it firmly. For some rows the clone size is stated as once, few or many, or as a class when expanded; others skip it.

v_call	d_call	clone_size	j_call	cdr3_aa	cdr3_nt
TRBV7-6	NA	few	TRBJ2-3	CASSPARIGGKGDTQYF	TGTGCCAGCAGCCCGGCTCGGATCGGGGGAAAGGGAGATACGCAGTATTTT
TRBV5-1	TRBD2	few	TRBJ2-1	CASSFVPGLAAEQFF	TGCGCCAGCAGCTTTGTCCCGGGACTAGCAGCCGAGCAGTTCTTC
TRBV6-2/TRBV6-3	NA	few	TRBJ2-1	CASCVGGETYNEQFF	TGTGCCAGCTGTGTAGGGGGGGAGACCTACAATGAGCAGTTCTTC
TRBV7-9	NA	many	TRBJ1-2	CASSLANSGDGYTF	TGTGCCAGCAGCTTAGCCAATTCAGGGGATGGCTACACCTTC
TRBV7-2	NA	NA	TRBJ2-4	CASSQTPQGMYF	TGTGCCAGCAGCCAAACCCCCCAGGGGATGTACTTC
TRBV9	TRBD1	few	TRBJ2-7	CASSVSGTGAHEQYF	TGTGCCAGCAGCGTTAGCGGGACAGGGGCCCACGAGCAGTACTTC
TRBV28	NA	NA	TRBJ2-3	CASRPGSPDTQYF	TGTGCCAGCAGACCCGGGAGCCCAGATACGCAGTATTTT
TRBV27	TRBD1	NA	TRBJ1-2	CASSSQGGILGYTF	TGTGCCAGCAGTTCGCAGGGGGGTATTCTGGGCTACACCTTC
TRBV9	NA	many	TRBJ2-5	CASSVENSRRTQYF	TGTGCCAGCAGCGTAGAAAACAGCCGCCGGACCCAGTACTTC
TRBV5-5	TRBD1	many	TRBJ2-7	CASSPGQAVGEQYF	TGTGCCAGCAGCCCGGGACAGGCCGTAGGGGAGCAGTACTTC
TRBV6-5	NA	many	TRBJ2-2	CATQWRVDTGELFF	TGTGCCACCCAGTGGAGGGTAGACACCGGGGAGCTGTTTTTT
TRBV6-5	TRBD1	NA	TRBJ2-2	CASSFADRGRTGELFF	TGTGCCAGCAGTTTCGCCGACAGGGGCCGGACCGGGGAGCTGTTTTTT
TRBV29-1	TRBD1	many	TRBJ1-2	CSVVTYRGGGYTF	TGCAGCGTCGTTACTTACAGGGGAGGTGGCTACACCTTC
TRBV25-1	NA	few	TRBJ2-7	CASSESAGSYEQYF	TGTGCCAGCAGTGAATCGGCGGGTAGTTACGAGCAGTACTTC
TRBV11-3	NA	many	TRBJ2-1	CASSLAPSEGEQFF	TGTGCCAGCAGCTTAGCCCCTAGCGAAGGGGAGCAGTTCTTC
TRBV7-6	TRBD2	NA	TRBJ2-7	CASSPGLAGGHEQYF	TGTGCCAGCAGCCCGGGACTAGCGGGGGGGCACGAGCAGTACTTC
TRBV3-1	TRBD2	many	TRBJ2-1	CASSLTSGGAGEQFF	TGTGCCAGCAGCCTGACTAGCGGGGGGGCTGGTGAGCAGTTCTTC
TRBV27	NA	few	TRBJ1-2	CASRPTGFYGYTF	TGTGCCAGCAGGCCTACAGGTTTCTATGGCTACACCTTC
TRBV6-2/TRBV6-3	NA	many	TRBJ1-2	CASSSGRSNYGYTF	TGTGCCAGCAGTTCGGGACGGTCAAACTATGGCTACACCTTC
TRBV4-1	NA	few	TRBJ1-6	CASSQEGRALGSPLHF	TGCGCCAGCAGCCAAGAAGGACGGGCCTTAGGGTCACCCCTCCACTTT
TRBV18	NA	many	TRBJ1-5	CASSPIDIQPQHF	TGTGCCAGCTCACCAATAGATATTCAGCCCCAGCATTTT
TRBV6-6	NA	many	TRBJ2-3	CASSYSRDGGTDTQYF	TGTGCCAGCAGTTACTCTCGAGACGGGGGCACAGATACGCAGTATTTT
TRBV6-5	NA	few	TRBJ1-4	CASKPGEGYEKLFF	TGTGCCAGCAAACCAGGGGAAGGTTATGAAAAACTGTTTTTT
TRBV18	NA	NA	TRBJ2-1	CASSRGESSYNEQFF	TGTGCCAGCTCACGGGGGGAGAGCTCCTACAATGAGCAGTTCTTC